These 29 T cell receptor beta chains came from one sample sequenced in a study of blood T cell repertoires in COVID-19. Clones were sequenced by immunoSEQ multiplex PCR, and TCRdb holds only the in-frame ones, with some missing. The data contain 95,000 to 100,000 clones, about 80% of them seen just once; the ten biggest clones take up over 9.5%. Sequencing was carried out using peripheral blood. Receptor source: a man in his 70s with acute or convalescent COVID-19.

This chain connects TRBV5-1 to TRBJ1-6, with D hard to call. The CDR3 has 14 amino acids. Germline V lookup: CDR1 SGHRS, CDR2 YFSETQ. V was cut by 0 bases and J by 11 bases, with 12 bases left in between. CDR3 sequence (DNA): TGCGCCAGCAGCTTGGAAAGGGAGCTTCCACCCCTCCACTTT. It translates to CASSLERELPPLHF.

The chain employs TRBV2 and TRBJ1-1; D possibly corresponds to TRBD1 (5 bases). This CDR3 has 15 amino acids. Trimming took 2 bases from V and 0 from J, leaving 10 bases between them. CDR1 is SNHLY, CDR2 FYNNEI, per germline. The CDR3 is CASSERGGMNTEAFF. CDR3 nucleotide sequence: TGTGCCAGCAGTGAAAGGGGAGGGATGAACACTGAAGCTTTCTTT.

This chain uses TRBV7-9 with TRBJ1-6; perhaps TRBD1 as D (6 bases). Between the trimmed V and J ends, which lost 7 bases and 5 bases, there was a span of 15 bases. Germline CDR1 is SEHNR and CDR2 is FQNEAQ (reference sequence). The CDR3 loop spans 15 amino acids. CDR3 amino acids: CASTVGAGNNSPLHF. CDR3 in DNA: TGTGCCAGCACCGTGGGGGCAGGGAATAATTCACCCCTCCACTTT.

The chain combines TRBV4-1 with TRBJ2-2; TRBD2 aligns across 13 bases. The CDR3 has 21 amino acids. Germline-derived CDR1 and CDR2 are MGHRA and YSYEKL. After removal of 3 bases from V and 3 bases from J, the junction contained 16 bases not matched to a gene. CDR3 region: CASSHVMGRRTSGRHTGELFF. The DNA for the CDR3 is TGCGCCAGCAGCCACGTCATGGGTCGAAGGACTAGCGGGAGACACACCGGGGAGCTGTTTTTT.

Note on this clone: At one end, the junction sequence differs from germline, possibly due to a read error. V is TRBV7-7 and J is TRBJ2-1; 12 bases agree with TRBD2. The CDR3 loop spans 15 amino acids. The V gene's germline CDR1 is SSHAT and CDR2 FNYEAQ (reference sequence). The CDR3 spells CASSSASGGANEQFF. Here the CDR3 DNA reads TGTGCTAGCAGCTCTGCTAGCGGGGGGGCAAATGAGCAGTTCTTC.

The CDR3 region is CASSSRLARSYNEQFF. CDR3 bases: TGTGCCAGCAGTTCCCGACTAGCGCGGTCCTACAATGAGCAGTTCTTC. The rearrangement links TRBV27 to TRBJ2-1; 8 bases map to TRBD2. This CDR3 is built from 16 residues. CDR1 MNHEY and CDR2 SMNVEV come from the germline V gene (reference sequence). V was pared by 4 bases and J by 1 base, with 6 bases of the junction left unmatched.

This chain connects TRBV18 to TRBJ1-5, with D unresolved. Germline V CDR1 and CDR2: KGHSH, LQKENI. V lost 0 bases to trimming and J lost 5 bases, with 17 bases between them. The CDR3 is made up of 17 amino acids. The CDR3 protein is CASSPPQAGYGDQPQHF. The CDR3, as DNA: TGTGCCAGCTCACCACCCCAGGCAGGTTACGGGGATCAGCCCCAGCATTTT.

The chain links TRBV2 to TRBJ2-5, with TRBD2 matching 11 bases. CDR1 SNHLY and CDR2 FYNNEI come from the germline V gene. The CDR3 is 16 residues long. V trimming: 2 bases; J trimming: 7 bases; junction bases outside the gene matches: 9. This CDR3 reads CASSERVAGGLSTQYF. CDR3 bases: TGTGCCAGCAGTGAAAGGGTAGCGGGGGGGCTTTCGACCCAGTACTTC.

The chain has TRBV28 and TRBJ1-6, with 10 nucleotides matching TRBD1. CDR1 MDHEN and CDR2 SYDVKM come from the germline V gene. The CDR3 totals 18 residues. Unmatched junction bases numbered 7, after V lost 4 bases and J lost 1 base. CDR3 coding DNA: TGTGCCAGCAGTTCTCCGCCGGGACAGGGGTCCTATAATTCACCCCTCCACTTT. It yields the protein CASSSPPGQGSYNSPLHF.

There are a few counts of this clone. V is TRBV7-9 and J is TRBJ2-3; no firm D call. There are 14 residues in the CDR3. With 0 bases removed from V and 6 bases from J, the gap between germline ends came to 10 bases. Germline CDR1 reads SEHNR; CDR2 reads FQNEAQ (reference sequence). The CDR3 DNA follows: TGTGCCAGCAGCTTAGCCCTAGTTTCGGATACGCAGTATTTT. Amino acid sequence: CASSLALVSDTQYF. Full variable domain (outside the CDR3, taken from reference TRBV7-9 and TRBJ2-3): DTGVSQNPRHKITKRGQNVTFRCDPISEHNRLYWYRQTLGQGPEFLTYFQNEAQLEKSRLLSDRFSAERPKGSFSTLEIQRTEQGDSAMYLCASSLALVSDTQYFGPGTRLTVL.

In this sample, this clone turned up once. The chain carries TRBV27 and TRBJ2-1; 9 bases are a match to TRBD1. After removal of 10 bases from V and 5 bases from J, the junction contained 6 bases not matched to a gene. There are 13 residues in the CDR3. Germline V gives CDR1 MNHEY, CDR2 SMNVEV (reference sequence). CDR3 in amino acids: CATRDRDNNEQFF. The CDR3 coding sequence is TGTGCCACTCGGGACAGGGACAACAATGAGCAGTTCTTC.

The gene calls are TRBV6-4 and TRBJ2-1, with a weak D call TRBD1 (6 bases). V shed 11 bases and J shed 3 bases, with 23 bases lying between them. The CDR3 covers 16 residues. Germline V lookup: CDR1 MRHNA, CDR2 SNTAGT. The chain's CDR3 is CAGDFQGKSIYNEQFF. Here the CDR3 DNA reads TGTGCCGGAGACTTCCAGGGGAAAAGTATCTACAATGAGCAGTTCTTC.

The chain combines TRBV5-6 with TRBJ1-2, with 7 bases identical to TRBD1. This CDR3 spans 15 amino acids. J lost 6 bases, V lost 0 bases, and 8 bases had no gene match. The germline gives CDR1 SGHDT, CDR2 YYEEEE. CDR3 amino acids: CASSLVSTGSHGYTF. The CDR3 bases are TGTGCCAGCAGCTTGGTCTCGACAGGGAGCCATGGCTACACCTTC.

The chain couples TRBV10-3 to TRBJ2-1; D is ambiguous. The CDR3 extends over 15 amino acids. CDR1 and CDR2 (germline): ENHRY, SYGVKD. V dropped 0 bases and J dropped 6 bases, with 12 bases sitting between them. CDR3 bases: TGTGCCATCAGTGAGTCGCTGGGCCTTGTCAATGAGCAGTTCTTC. It specifies CAISESLGLVNEQFF.

The V and J genes are TRBV4-1 and TRBJ2-2; 7 bases line up with TRBD2. CDR3 length: 17 amino acids. Looked up from germline, CDR1 is MGHRA and CDR2 is YSYEKL. J gave up 1 base and V 1 base, and 6 bases lay outside the gene matches. DNA for the CDR3: TGCGCCAGCAGCCAAGTTCTTAGGACTAGGAACACCGGGGAGCTGTTTTTT. The encoded protein is CASSQVLRTRNTGELFF.

This CDR3 reads CASSSSSGRFGETQYF. The CDR3 DNA follows: TGTGCCAGCAGTTCGTCTAGCGGGAGGTTCGGTGAGACCCAGTACTTC. The chain is built from TRBV28 and TRBJ2-5; 11 bases align to TRBD2. V was pared by 4 bases and J by 5 bases, with 9 bases of the junction left unmatched. The CDR3 totals 16 residues. Germline CDR1 reads MDHEN; CDR2 reads SYDVKM.

The chain employs TRBV5-1 and TRBJ2-5; 8 bases agree with TRBD2. The length of the CDR3 is 18 residues. V trimming: 3 bases; J trimming: 5 bases; junction bases outside the gene matches: 18. Germline CDR1 and CDR2: SGHRS and YFSETQ. The CDR3 loop reads CASSWDTRTGGPRETQYF. In DNA form, the CDR3 reads TGCGCCAGCAGCTGGGATACACGGACGGGAGGGCCGCGGGAGACCCAGTACTTC.

CDR3 residues: CSVEQGNSGSKYEQFF. Written as DNA, the CDR3 is TGCAGCGTTGAACAGGGGAATAGCGGGAGTAAATATGAGCAGTTCTTC. The chain recombines TRBV29-1 with TRBJ2-1; 9 bases line up with TRBD2. The trim removed 2 bases at V and 8 bases at J, leaving 13 bases unmatched. Germline V CDR1 and CDR2: SQVTM, ANQGSEA. There are 16 residues in the CDR3.

The rearrangement links TRBV19 to TRBJ1-3; 8 nucleotides agree with TRBD1. There are 15 residues in the CDR3. After removal of 6 bases from V and 4 bases from J, the junction contained 8 bases not matched to a gene. Looked up from germline, CDR1 is LNHDA and CDR2 is SQIVND (reference sequence). The CDR3 nucleotides are TGTGCCAGTAGGGGACTGACAGGGGCCGGAAACACCATATATTTT. Translated: CASRGLTGAGNTIYF.

The gene calls are TRBV3-1 (or the pseudogene TRBV3-2) and TRBJ1-1, with 8 bases identical to TRBD1. The V gene end was trimmed by 5 bases and the J gene end by 10 bases; junction bases not matched to a gene: 12. Germline values: CDR1 LGHDT, CDR2 YNNKEL (reference sequence). CDR3 size: 14 residues. The CDR3 sequence: CASSVTTGGVGAFF. The DNA of the CDR3 is TGTGCCAGCAGCGTCACAACAGGGGGAGTGGGAGCTTTCTTT.

The chain links TRBV12-3 or TRBV12-4 to TRBJ1-1; D unclear. The CDR3 runs to 12 residues. Deletions cut 2 bases from V and 10 bases from J, with 11 bases between. CDR3 DNA sequence: TGTGCCAGCAGTTTAAGTCCAACGGGAGCTTTCTTT. Translated, it gives CASSLSPTGAFF.

As concerns this clone: Since the CDR3 does not end with the conserved phenylalanine or tryptophan, this likely comes from a read error. The J gene is TRBJ2-3, the V gene TRBV4-1; TRBD1 matches 7 bases. CDR1 MGHRA and CDR2 YSYEKL come from the germline V gene. The junction had 8 bases not matched to a gene; V was cut back by 2 bases and J by 3 bases. This CDR3 comprises 16 residues. CDR3 DNA sequence: TGCGCCAGCAGCCAAAACAGACAGGGCGGAACAGATACGCAGTATTCT. Translating gives CASSQNRQGGTDTQYS.

The rearrangement uses TRBV7-3 and TRBJ2-5; maybe TRBD1 (6 bases). The germline gives CDR1 SGHTA, CDR2 FQGTGA. The CDR3 is 15 amino acids. Trimming stripped 6 bases from V and 5 bases from J, with 19 bases between. CDR3 DNA: TGTGCCAGCAGTCACCGGTCGGCAGGGGTCGAGACCCAGTACTTC. Protein product: CASSHRSAGVETQYF. The full variable domain, with the rest looked up from reference TRBV7-3 and TRBJ2-5, is GAGVSQTPSNKVTEKGKYVELRCDPISGHTALYWYRQSLGQGPEFLIYFQGTGAADDSGLPNDRFFAVRPEGSVSTLKIQRTERGDSAVYLCASSHRSAGVETQYFGPGTRLLVL.

The rearrangement uses TRBV19 and TRBJ1-5; D is unclear. CDR1 and CDR2 from the germline V gene are LNHDA and SQIVND (reference sequence). Trimming cost V 5 bases and J 2 bases, with 19 bases left between them. The CDR3 is made up of 17 amino acids. In DNA form, the CDR3 reads TGTGCCAGTAGTCCCCCCTCGACAAGCTTTGGCAATCAGCCCCAGCATTTT. Translated, it gives CASSPPSTSFGNQPQHF.

This clone has a single count. The chain joins TRBV14 to TRBJ2-7; no clear D. Trimming removed 1 base from V and 5 bases from J, with 12 bases in between. CDR3 length: 14 residues. Germline V gene data show CDR1 as SGHDN and CDR2 as FVKESK. Written as DNA, the CDR3 is TGTGCCAGCAGCCAAGTTCAAGCGTCGCACGAGCAGTACTTC. Translating it yields CASSQVQASHEQYF.

Only one count was recorded for this clone. V usage is TRBV5-1 and J usage is TRBJ2-7; 12 positions agree with TRBD2. The CDR3 extends over 16 amino acids. The J segment lost 2 bases and the V segment lost 4 bases, leaving 7 bases of the junction unmatched. Germline lookup yields CDR1 SGHRS and CDR2 YFSETQ. Here the CDR3 DNA reads TGCGCCAGCAGCCCTAGCGGGGGGGCCTGGGCCTACGAGCAGTACTTC. This translates into CASSPSGGAWAYEQYF.

The V call is TRBV7-9, the J call TRBJ1-6, with 8 bases aligning to TRBD1. In germline, CDR1 is SEHNR, CDR2 FQNEAQ (reference sequence). This CDR3 is 15 amino acids long. The V gene end was trimmed by 2 bases and the J gene end by 10 bases; junction bases not matched to a gene: 7. DNA of the CDR3: TGTGCCAGCAGCTTACAGGGCAGGGGGCTGTCACCCCTCCACTTT. Translation: CASSLQGRGLSPLHF.

There are a few counts of this clone. This chain joins TRBV29-1 and TRBJ1-1; D possibly corresponds to TRBD1 (5 bases). V was trimmed by 6 bases and J by 1 base, leaving 15 bases between them. The CDR3 runs 14 residues. Germline V CDR1 and CDR2: SQVTM, ANQGSEA. The CDR3 region is CSVSNQGGNTEAFF. The CDR3 nucleotides read TGCAGCGTCTCAAACCAGGGTGGGAACACTGAAGCTTTCTTT.

The rearrangement uses TRBV6-5 and TRBJ2-1; 14 bases align to TRBD2. Germline values: CDR1 MNHEY, CDR2 SVGAGI. CDR3 size: 15 residues. The trim removed 7 bases at V and 10 bases at J, leaving 9 bases unmatched. The CDR3 DNA is TGTGCCAGCATCCCGGGACTAGCGGGAGTGGTGGAGCAGTTCTTC. It encodes CASIPGLAGVVEQFF.